This TCR beta chain was captured in a study of CD8 T cell repertoires and HIV-1 epitope variants. Study details: T cells were stimulated with Twenty-five Gag and Nef peptides separately. Controls were a CMV, EBV and flu pool, Ebola AY9, and no peptide. Tested: three Gag epitope families, Nef HW9 and YT9. Study-wide results and caveats: Nef KF9 drew several clonotypes and HW9 one, without TAALDMSHF responses.

V was clipped by 2 bases and J by 3 bases; unmatched bases: 5. The CDR3 length is 14 residues. Germline loops: CDR1 SGDLS, CDR2 YYNGEE. About this clone itself: Its target is not known.

The repertoire was sequenced with immunoSEQ multiplex PCR; TCRdb's copy has only in-frame clones and lacks some. The table has roughly 5,800 clones, 55% to 65% seen once. Specimen: cultured CD8+ T cells derived from PBMCs. The chain employs TRBV9 and TRBJ2-7; 7 positions agree with TRBD1. The source is a male donor with HIV. The CDR3 region has the DNA TGTGCCAGCAGCGTCCGGGACAGCTTCTACGAGCAGTACTTC. Translated: CASSVRDSFYEQYF.